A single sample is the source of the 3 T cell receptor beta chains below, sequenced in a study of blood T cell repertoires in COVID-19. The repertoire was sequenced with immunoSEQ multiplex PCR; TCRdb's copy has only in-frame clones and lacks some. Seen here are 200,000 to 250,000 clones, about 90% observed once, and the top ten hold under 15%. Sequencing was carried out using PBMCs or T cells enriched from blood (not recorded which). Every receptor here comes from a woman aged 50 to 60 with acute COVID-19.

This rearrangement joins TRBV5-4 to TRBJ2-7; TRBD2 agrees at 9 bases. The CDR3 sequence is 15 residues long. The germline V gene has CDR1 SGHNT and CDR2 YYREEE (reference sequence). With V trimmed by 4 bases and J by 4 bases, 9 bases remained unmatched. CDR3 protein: CASSPTGLAIYEQYF. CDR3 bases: TGTGCCAGCAGCCCCACCGGACTAGCGATATACGAGCAGTACTTC.

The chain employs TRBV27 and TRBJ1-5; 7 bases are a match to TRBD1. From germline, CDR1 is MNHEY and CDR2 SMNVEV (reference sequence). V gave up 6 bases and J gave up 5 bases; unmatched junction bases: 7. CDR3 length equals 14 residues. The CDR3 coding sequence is TGTGCCAGCAGCTCGGACAGGACTTATCAGCCCCAGCATTTT. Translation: CASSSDRTYQPQHF.

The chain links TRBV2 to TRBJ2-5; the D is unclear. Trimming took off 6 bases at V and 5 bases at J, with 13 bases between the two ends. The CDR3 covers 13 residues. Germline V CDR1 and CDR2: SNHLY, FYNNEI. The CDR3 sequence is CASRSGSWETQYF. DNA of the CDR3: TGTGCCAGCAGAAGTGGCTCTTGGGAGACCCAGTACTTC.